This TCR beta chain was found in a study of shared clonotypes between healthy human individuals. Study-level background: Researchers assigned three CD4 naive, three CD4 memory, two CD8 naive and one CD8 memory plate to each donor. General observations from the study: Large depth notwithstanding, sorted-subset sequencing proved incomplete by rarefaction.

In regard to this clone: The target antigen is unknown.

Source study methods: ImmunoSEQ output held junction-only sequences without quality scores, so filtering differed. This table comes from immunoSEQ multiplex PCR, and its TCRdb copy is limited to in-frame clones, with some not included. V and J calls and clone size come straight from that table; D and trimming were deduced from the DNA. The sample shows 2 million to 2.5 million clones, 85% to 95% of them seen only once. Germline lookup yields CDR1 SGHAT and CDR2 FQNNGV. Trimming left V 8 bases short and J 6 bases short, with 13 bases between. This CDR3 comprises 12 residues. The study drew all its donors from Caucasian adults living in Nashville, Tennessee.

The sequence derives from a young man in good health. Some clones in this sample may be carry-over from other donors' samples. Source material: naive CD4+ T cells from PBMCs. Subset here: CD45RA+ positively selected. The chain employs TRBV11-2 and TRBJ1-1; tentatively, D is TRBD1 (6 bases). The CDR3 DNA reads as TGTGCCAGCGGCTCTGGGGGCCCTGAAGCTTTCTTT. It encodes CASGSGGPEAFF.